Each of the 21 T cell receptor beta chains below was sequenced from the same sample in a study of shared clonotypes between healthy human individuals. Assay used: immunoSEQ multiplex PCR; TCRdb lists only in-frame clones, some missing. The sample lists about 600,000 clones, about 95% occurring once. Naivety among CD8 cells was defined by CD45RO negativity and positive CCR7 selection, thereby excluding terminally differentiated effector memory CD45RA+ cells. Sequenced input: naive CD8+ T cells sorted from blood. These receptors originate from a woman in her twenties or thirties in good health.

The chain links TRBV29-1 to TRBJ2-3, with 10 positions matching TRBD2. The length of the CDR3 is 15 residues. Germline CDR1 and CDR2: SQVTM and ANQGSEA. J lost 2 bases, V lost 2 bases, and 4 bases had no gene match. The chain's CDR3 is CSVENTSGDTDTQYF. CDR3 DNA: TGCAGCGTTGAAAACACTAGCGGGGACACAGATACGCAGTATTTT.

This chain joins TRBV9 and TRBJ1-5, with D possibly TRBD1 on 6 matching bases. Looked up from germline, CDR1 is SGDLS and CDR2 is YYNGEE. V was cut by 4 bases and J by 6 bases, with 11 bases left in between. The CDR3 is made up of 13 amino acids. The CDR3 DNA reads TGTGCCAGCAGCCCTACAGGGACTCAGCCCCAGCATTTT. This encodes CASSPTGTQPQHF. Looking up the rest from reference TRBV9 and TRBJ1-5 gives the full variable domain: DSGVTQTPKHLITATGQRVTLRCSPRSGDLSVYWYQQSLDQGLQFLIQYYNGEERAKGNILERFSAQQFPDLHSELNLSSLELGDSALYFCASSPTGTQPQHFGDGTRLSIL.

The chain combines TRBV7-8 with TRBJ1-3; D call uncertain. CDR3 length equals 16 residues. Germline loops: CDR1 SGHVS, CDR2 FQNEAQ. V was cut by 8 bases and J by 0 bases, with 17 bases left in between. The CDR3 here is CASGHGEDYSGNTIYF. Here the CDR3 DNA reads TGTGCCAGCGGCCACGGAGAGGATTACTCTGGAAACACCATATATTTT.

V and J are TRBV19 and TRBJ2-1; 9 positions agree with TRBD2. Germline CDR1 and CDR2: LNHDA and SQIVND (reference sequence). Trimming cost V 3 bases and J 4 bases; bases outside gene matches: 4. The CDR3 spans 15 residues. Here the CDR3 reads CASSIAGGSYNEQFF. CDR3 in DNA: TGTGCCAGTAGTATTGCGGGAGGGTCATACAATGAGCAGTTCTTC.

The chain couples TRBV7-9 to TRBJ2-1; D gene ambiguous. Trimming took 4 bases from V and 7 from J, leaving 8 bases between them. There are 12 residues in the CDR3. CDR1 is SEHNR and CDR2 is FQNEAQ in the germline V gene (reference sequence). CDR3 coding DNA: TGTGCCAGCAGCTCCACCAGTAATGAGCAGTTCTTC. It codes for CASSSTSNEQFF.

The chain carries TRBV5-6 and TRBJ2-7; the match to TRBD1 covers 7 bases. With 2 bases clipped from V and 2 bases from J, the junction kept 7 bases outside the gene matches. The CDR3 contains 15 residues. The germline V gene encodes CDR1 SGHDT and CDR2 YYEEEE. The CDR3 loop reads CASSLTGTETYEQYF. The CDR3 nucleotides read TGTGCCAGCAGCTTAACCGGGACAGAAACCTACGAGCAGTACTTC.

The chain carries TRBV6-1 and TRBJ2-7, with a possible D match to TRBD2 (6 bases). Germline loops: CDR1 MNHNS, CDR2 SASEGT. V was shortened by 3 bases and J by 3 bases, with 9 bases between the two germline ends. This CDR3 has 13 residues. CDR3 DNA sequence: TGTGCCAGCAGTGAGGGGGGTGTCTACGAGCAGTACTTC. Amino acids: CASSEGGVYEQYF.

The chain carries TRBV9 and TRBJ1-4, with D uncertain. In germline, CDR1 is SGDLS, CDR2 YYNGEE. V was trimmed by 2 bases and J by 6 bases, leaving 11 bases between them. This CDR3 is 14 amino acids long. CDR3: CASSVFSRDEKLFF. In DNA form, the CDR3 reads TGTGCCAGCAGCGTTTTTTCTAGGGATGAAAAACTGTTTTTT.

V and J are TRBV19 and TRBJ1-1; TRBD1 might be the D (5 bases). There are 13 residues in the CDR3. Per the germline V gene, CDR1 is LNHDA and CDR2 is SQIVND (reference sequence). V was cut by 3 bases and J by 1 base, with 6 bases left in between. As DNA, the CDR3 is TGTGCCAGTAGTATCGGGGCGAACACTGAAGCTTTCTTT. Encoded protein: CASSIGANTEAFF.

This clone was detected only a few times. This sequence joins TRBV27 and TRBJ2-7; D call uncertain. The CDR3 is 14 amino acids. Germline V CDR1 and CDR2: MNHEY, SMNVEV (reference sequence). With 4 bases removed from V and 2 bases from J, the gap between germline ends came to 12 bases. The CDR3 bases are TGTGCCAGCAGTTCCCGGACGGAGACCTACGAGCAGTACTTC. This gives the protein CASSSRTETYEQYF.

The V call is TRBV9, the J call TRBJ1-1, with 9 bases aligning to TRBD1. Germline-derived CDR1 and CDR2 are SGDLS and YYNGEE. The CDR3 loop spans 14 amino acids. The V and J ends lost 4 bases and 4 bases, in that order; junction bases with no gene match: 5. Here the CDR3 reads CASSPPTGGTEAFF. The CDR3 DNA reads as TGTGCCAGCAGCCCACCGACAGGGGGCACTGAAGCTTTCTTT.

The V and J genes are TRBV7-9 and TRBJ2-7, with 10 nucleotides matching TRBD1. Germline CDR1 reads SEHNR; CDR2 reads FQNEAQ (reference sequence). The CDR3 has 15 residues. Germline trimming cut 4 bases from V and 3 bases from J; bases unmatched to any gene: 6. CDR3 coding DNA: TGTGCCAGCAGCTGGGACCGGGACAGGGGCTACGAGCAGTACTTC. Translation gives CASSWDRDRGYEQYF.

The chain employs TRBV6-5 and TRBJ1-2, with 7 bases lining up with TRBD1. J was trimmed by 8 bases and V by 0 bases; bases with no gene match: 9. CDR3 length equals 15 residues. Germline V gene lookup returns CDR1 MNHEY and CDR2 SVGAGI. The CDR3, as DNA: TGTGCCAGCAGTTACTCAGAGGGGGCAGGGAGGGGCTACACCTTC. This codes for CASSYSEGAGRGYTF.

This chain links TRBV18 with TRBJ1-5; unclear D gene. The CDR3 has 13 residues. Germline loops: CDR1 KGHSH, CDR2 LQKENI. V dropped 2 bases and J dropped 7 bases, with 9 bases sitting between them. Here the CDR3 reads CASSPAVEQPQHF. Written as DNA, the CDR3 is TGTGCCAGCTCACCAGCGGTGGAGCAGCCCCAGCATTTT.

This rearrangement joins TRBV7-9 to TRBJ1-2; no definite D call. The CDR3 runs to 12 residues. Per germline, CDR1 SEHNR and CDR2 FQNEAQ (reference sequence). V shed 3 bases and J shed 8 bases, with 10 bases lying between them. The CDR3, as DNA: TGTGCCAGCAGCTTCAGCATAGCAGGCTACACCTTC. The encoded protein is CASSFSIAGYTF.

As to this clone: This specimen includes other DNA sequences encoding the same CDR3. V usage is TRBV20-1 and J usage is TRBJ2-7; D uncertain. CDR3 length: 10 amino acids. CDR1 DFQATT and CDR2 SNEGSKA come from the germline V gene (reference sequence). V was shortened by 4 bases and J by 3 bases, with 4 bases between the two germline ends. The CDR3 nucleotides read TGCAGTGCTACAAACTACGAGCAGTACTTC. As protein: CSATNYEQYF.

The rearrangement joins TRBV7-9 to TRBJ2-5; possible D gene TRBD2, 6 bases. The germline gives CDR1 SEHNR, CDR2 FQNEAQ (reference sequence). The CDR3 loop spans 15 amino acids. Trimming cost V 5 bases and J 0 bases, with 13 bases left between them. This chain's CDR3 is CASSEPIADQETQYF. The CDR3 DNA is TGTGCCAGCAGCGAACCAATAGCGGACCAAGAGACCCAGTACTTC.

DNA of the CDR3: TGTGCCAGCAGCGAGACAGGGGGGTGGGCAGATACGCAGTATTTT. Protein product: CASSETGGWADTQYF. J is TRBJ2-3 and V is TRBV7-8; 9 nucleotides match TRBD1. The V gene end was trimmed by 5 bases and the J gene end by 4 bases; junction bases not matched to a gene: 7. The CDR3 is made up of 15 amino acids. The germline V gene encodes CDR1 SGHVS and CDR2 FQNEAQ.

The chain combines TRBV9 with TRBJ2-5, with D possibly being TRBD2 (6 bases). The V end was cut by 2 bases, the J end by 2 bases, with 7 bases between. This CDR3 contains 13 residues. The germline V gene encodes CDR1 SGDLS and CDR2 YYNGEE. CDR3 nucleotide sequence: TGTGCCAGCAGCGTTGGAGGGCAAGAGACCCAGTACTTC. It translates to CASSVGGQETQYF.

This chain connects TRBV10-2 to TRBJ1-2; no definite D call. Germline V lookup: CDR1 WSHSY, CDR2 SAAADI. V dropped 1 base and J dropped 10 bases, with 7 bases sitting between them. The length of the CDR3 is 11 residues. DNA for the CDR3: TGCGCCAGCAGTGAGTGGTCCACCTACACCTTC. Protein: CASSEWSTYTF.

This clone occurred once. V is TRBV27 and J is TRBJ2-1, with TRBD2 identical over 11 bases. Germline V gene sequence: CDR1 MNHEY, CDR2 SMNVEV (reference sequence). The trim removed 6 bases at V and 7 bases at J, leaving 11 bases unmatched. CDR3 size: 16 residues. In nucleotides, the CDR3 is TGTGCCAGCAGCCTCGGGGTTGGGACTAGCGGTAATGAGCAGTTCTTC. It codes for CASSLGVGTSGNEQFF.